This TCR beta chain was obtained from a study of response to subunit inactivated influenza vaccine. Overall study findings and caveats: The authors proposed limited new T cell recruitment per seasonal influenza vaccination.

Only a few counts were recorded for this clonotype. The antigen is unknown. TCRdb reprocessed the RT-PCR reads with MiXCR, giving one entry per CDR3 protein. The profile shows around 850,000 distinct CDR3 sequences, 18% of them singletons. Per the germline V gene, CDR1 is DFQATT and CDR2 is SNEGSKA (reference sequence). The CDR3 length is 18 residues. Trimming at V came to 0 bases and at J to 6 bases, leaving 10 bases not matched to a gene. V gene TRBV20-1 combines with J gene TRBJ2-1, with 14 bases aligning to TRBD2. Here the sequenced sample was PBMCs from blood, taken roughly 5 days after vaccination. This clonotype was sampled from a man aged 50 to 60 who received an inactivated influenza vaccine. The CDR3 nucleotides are TGCAGTGCTAGAGACCCCCGGACTAGCGGGAGGTGGGGCAATGAGCAGTTCTTC. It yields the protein CSARDPRTSGRWGNEQFF.